This T cell receptor (beta chain) stems from a study of regulatory T cells in long-lasting Graves disease. The table lists this clonotype with many counts. The target antigen is unknown. CDR3 length equals 12 residues. Germline-derived CDR1 and CDR2 are MNHGY and SVAAGI. V lost 3 bases to trimming and J lost 12 bases, with 12 bases between them. The study, taken as a whole, reports: Patients with persistent Graves' had lower TCR diversity than newly diagnosed patients.

Arm-PCR with iRepertoire HTBI primers amplified the CDR3 regions for these TCR beta libraries. A single record per CDR3 protein comes from TCRdb applying MiXCR to the multiplex PCR reads. The sample has some 450,000 distinct CDR3 sequences, 16% seen once. Time point specified: newly diagnosed GD, antithyroid drugs for less than 3 months. There was RNA extracted from PBMCs, and the TCR library was made from it. Another study also made use of these data, one on T cells in Graves' hyperthyroidism and ophthalmopathy.

The chain employs TRBV6-9 and TRBJ2-1; D perhaps matches TRBD2 (6 bases). The sequence came from a woman in her 30s with Graves disease. The sequenced sample was peripheral blood mononuclear cells (PBMCs), obtained at new diagnosis, from a patient treated with antithyroid drugs. CDR3 nucleotides: TGTGCCAGCAGTTACAACGGGGGTCGGCAGTTCTTC. Its translation is CASSYNGGRQFF.